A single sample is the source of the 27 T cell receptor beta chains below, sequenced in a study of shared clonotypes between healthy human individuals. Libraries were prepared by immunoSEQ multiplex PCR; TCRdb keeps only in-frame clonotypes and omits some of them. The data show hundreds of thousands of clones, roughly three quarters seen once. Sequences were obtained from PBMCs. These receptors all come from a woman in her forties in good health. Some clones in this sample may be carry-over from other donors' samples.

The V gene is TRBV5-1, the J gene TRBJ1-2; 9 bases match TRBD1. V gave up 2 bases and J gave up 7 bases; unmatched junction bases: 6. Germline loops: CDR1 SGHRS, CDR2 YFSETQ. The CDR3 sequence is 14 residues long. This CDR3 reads CASSFGGQGAGYTF. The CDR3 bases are TGCGCCAGCAGCTTTGGGGGACAGGGTGCTGGCTACACCTTC.

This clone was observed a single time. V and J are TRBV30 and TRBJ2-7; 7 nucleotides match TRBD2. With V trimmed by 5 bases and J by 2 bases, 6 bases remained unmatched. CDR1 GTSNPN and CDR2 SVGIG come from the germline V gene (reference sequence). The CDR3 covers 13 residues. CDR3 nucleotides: TGTGCCTGGTGCAAGCGGGAAACCTACGAGCAGTACTTC. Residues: CAWCKRETYEQYF.

In nucleotides, the CDR3 is TGTGCCAGCAGCTGGGACGGCTCCTACGAGCAGTACTTC. It is translated as CASSWDGSYEQYF. The chain combines TRBV28 with TRBJ2-7, with D tentatively TRBD1 or TRBD2 (5 bases each). The V and J ends lost 6 bases and 0 bases respectively, with 9 bases between them. Germline assignment: CDR1 MDHEN and CDR2 SYDVKM. The CDR3 runs 13 residues.

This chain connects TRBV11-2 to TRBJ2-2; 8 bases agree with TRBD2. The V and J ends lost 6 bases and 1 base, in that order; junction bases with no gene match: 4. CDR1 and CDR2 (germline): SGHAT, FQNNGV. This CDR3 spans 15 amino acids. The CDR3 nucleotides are TGTGCCAGCAGGGTAGCGGGACTGAACACCGGGGAGCTGTTTTTT. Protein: CASRVAGLNTGELFF.

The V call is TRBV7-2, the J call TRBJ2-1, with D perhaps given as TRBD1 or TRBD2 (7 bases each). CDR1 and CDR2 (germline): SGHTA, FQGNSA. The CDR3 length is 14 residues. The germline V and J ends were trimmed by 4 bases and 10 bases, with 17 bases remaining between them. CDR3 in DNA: TGTGCCAGCAGCTCAGGGGGGGACTCTCTCGAGCAGTTCTTC. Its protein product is CASSSGGDSLEQFF.

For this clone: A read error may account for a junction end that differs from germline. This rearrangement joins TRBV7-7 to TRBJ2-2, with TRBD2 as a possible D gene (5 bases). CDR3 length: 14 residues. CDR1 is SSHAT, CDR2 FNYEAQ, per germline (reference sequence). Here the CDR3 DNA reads TGTGCTAGCAGCCCCCTCCGGGAAACCGGGGAGCTGTTTTTT. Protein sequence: CASSPLRETGELFF.

CDR3 in DNA: TGTGCCAGTAGTACGACCTTCTGGGAGGCGGGGGAGCAGTACTTC. Amino acid sequence: CASSTTFWEAGEQYF. V usage is TRBV19 and J usage is TRBJ2-7; a weak D match, TRBD2 (6 bases). CDR3 size: 15 residues. Germline values: CDR1 LNHDA, CDR2 SQIVND (reference sequence). Trimming stripped 4 bases from V and 7 bases from J, with 20 bases between.

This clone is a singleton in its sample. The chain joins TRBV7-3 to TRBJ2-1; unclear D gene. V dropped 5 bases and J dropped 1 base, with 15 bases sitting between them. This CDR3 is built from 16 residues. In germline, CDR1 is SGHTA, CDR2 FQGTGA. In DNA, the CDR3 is TGTGCCAGCAGCACTGGAGTTTCTGGGTCCTACAATGAGCAGTTCTTC. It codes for CASSTGVSGSYNEQFF.

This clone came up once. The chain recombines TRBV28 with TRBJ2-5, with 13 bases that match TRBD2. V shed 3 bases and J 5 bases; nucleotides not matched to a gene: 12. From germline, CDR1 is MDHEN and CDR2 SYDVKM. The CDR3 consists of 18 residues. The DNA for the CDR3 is TGTGCCAGCAGTTTGGGGGCACTAGCGGGAGGGCGGTGGGAGACCCAGTACTTC. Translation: CASSLGALAGGRWETQYF.

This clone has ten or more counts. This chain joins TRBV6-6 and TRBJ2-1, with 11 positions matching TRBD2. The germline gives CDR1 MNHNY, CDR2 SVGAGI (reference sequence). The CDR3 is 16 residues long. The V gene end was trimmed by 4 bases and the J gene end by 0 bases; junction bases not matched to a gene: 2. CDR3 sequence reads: CASSLTSGSSYNEQFF. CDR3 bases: TGTGCCAGCAGTTTAACTAGCGGGAGCTCCTACAATGAGCAGTTCTTC.

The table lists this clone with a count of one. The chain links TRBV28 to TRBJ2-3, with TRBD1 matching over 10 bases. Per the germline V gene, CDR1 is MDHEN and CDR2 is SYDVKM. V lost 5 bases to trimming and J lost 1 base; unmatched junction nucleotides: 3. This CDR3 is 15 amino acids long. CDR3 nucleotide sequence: TGTGCCAGCAGTCTAGGGACAGGGGGCACAGATACGCAGTATTTT. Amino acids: CASSLGTGGTDTQYF.

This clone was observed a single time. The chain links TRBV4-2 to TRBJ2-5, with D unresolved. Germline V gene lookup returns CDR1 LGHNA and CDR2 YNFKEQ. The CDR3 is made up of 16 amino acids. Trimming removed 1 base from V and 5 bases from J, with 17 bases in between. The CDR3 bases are TGTGCCAGCAGCCAAGGAATACAGCTCGAGGCGGAGACCCAGTACTTC. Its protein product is CASSQGIQLEAETQYF.

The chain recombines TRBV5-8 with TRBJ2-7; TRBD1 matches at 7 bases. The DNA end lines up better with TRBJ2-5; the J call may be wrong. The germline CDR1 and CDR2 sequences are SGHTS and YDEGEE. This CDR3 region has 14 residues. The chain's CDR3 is CASSQGQIQETQYF. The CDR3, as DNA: TGTGCCAGCAGCCAGGGACAGATCCAAGAGACCCAGTACTTC.

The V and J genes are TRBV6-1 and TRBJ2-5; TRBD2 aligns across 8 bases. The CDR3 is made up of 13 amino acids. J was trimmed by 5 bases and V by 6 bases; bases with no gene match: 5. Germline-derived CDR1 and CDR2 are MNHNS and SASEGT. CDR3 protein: CASRRRGGETQYF. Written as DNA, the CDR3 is TGTGCCAGCAGAAGACGGGGGGGTGAGACCCAGTACTTC.

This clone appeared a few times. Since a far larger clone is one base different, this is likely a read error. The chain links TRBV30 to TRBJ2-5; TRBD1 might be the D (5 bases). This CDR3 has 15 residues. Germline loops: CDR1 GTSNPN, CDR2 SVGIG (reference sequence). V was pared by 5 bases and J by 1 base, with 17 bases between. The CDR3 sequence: CAWGLSRVFQETQYF. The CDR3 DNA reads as TGTGCCTGGGGGTTGAGCAGGGTTTTCCAAGAGACCCAGTACTTC. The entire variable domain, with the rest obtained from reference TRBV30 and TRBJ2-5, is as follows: SQTIHQWPATLVQPVGSPLSLECTVEGTSNPNLYWYRQAAGRGLQLLFYSVGIGQISSEVPQNLSASRPQDRQFILSSKKLLLSDSGFYLCAWGLSRVFQETQYFGPGTRLLVL.

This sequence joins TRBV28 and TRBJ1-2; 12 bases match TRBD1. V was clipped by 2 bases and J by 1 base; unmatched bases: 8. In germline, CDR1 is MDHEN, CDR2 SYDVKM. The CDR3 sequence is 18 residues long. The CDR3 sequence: CASSLTGTGGGSNYGYTF. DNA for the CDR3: TGTGCCAGCAGTTTAACCGGGACAGGGGGCGGAAGTAACTATGGCTACACCTTC.

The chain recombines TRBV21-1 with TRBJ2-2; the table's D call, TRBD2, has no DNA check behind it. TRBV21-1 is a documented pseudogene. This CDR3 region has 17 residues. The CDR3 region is CASSEDASGTNTGELFF. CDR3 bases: TGTGCCAGCAGCGAAGACGCTAGCGGAACGAACACCGGGGAGCTGTTTTTT.

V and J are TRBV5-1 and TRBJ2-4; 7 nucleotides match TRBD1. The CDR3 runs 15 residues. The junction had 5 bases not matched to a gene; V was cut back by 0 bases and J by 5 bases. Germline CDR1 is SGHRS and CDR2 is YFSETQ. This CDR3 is CASSLARQGQNIQYF. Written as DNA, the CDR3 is TGCGCCAGCAGCTTGGCGAGACAGGGACAAAACATTCAGTACTTC.

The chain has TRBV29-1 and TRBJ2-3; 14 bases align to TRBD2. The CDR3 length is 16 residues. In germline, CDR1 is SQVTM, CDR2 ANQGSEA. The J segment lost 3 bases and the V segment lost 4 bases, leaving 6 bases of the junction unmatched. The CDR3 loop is CSVGLAGGTGTDTQYF. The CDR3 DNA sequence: TGCAGCGTTGGACTAGCGGGAGGGACGGGGACAGATACGCAGTATTTT.

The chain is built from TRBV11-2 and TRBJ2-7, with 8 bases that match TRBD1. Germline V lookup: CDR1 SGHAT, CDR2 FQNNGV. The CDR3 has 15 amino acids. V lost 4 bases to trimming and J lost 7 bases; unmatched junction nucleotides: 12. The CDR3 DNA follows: TGTGCCAGCAGCTCCGATTCGACAGGGGCGGAAGAGCAGTACTTC. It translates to CASSSDSTGAEEQYF. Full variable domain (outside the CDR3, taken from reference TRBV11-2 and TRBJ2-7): EAGVAQSPRYKIIEKRQSVAFWCNPISGHATLYWYQQILGQGPKLLIQFQNNGVVDDSQLPKDRFSAERLKGVDSTLKIQPAKLEDSAVYLCASSSDSTGAEEQYFGPGTRLTVT.

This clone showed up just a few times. The CDR3 is CASSRTKREAVEEYF. CDR3 in DNA: TGTGCCAGCAGCCGGACGAAGCGGGAAGCCGTTGAAGAGTATTTT. This rearrangement joins TRBV5-6 to TRBJ2-3, with 7 bases that match TRBD2. This CDR3 region has 15 residues. J gave up 13 bases and V 4 bases, and 18 bases lay outside the gene matches. CDR1 and CDR2 (germline): SGHDT, YYEEEE.

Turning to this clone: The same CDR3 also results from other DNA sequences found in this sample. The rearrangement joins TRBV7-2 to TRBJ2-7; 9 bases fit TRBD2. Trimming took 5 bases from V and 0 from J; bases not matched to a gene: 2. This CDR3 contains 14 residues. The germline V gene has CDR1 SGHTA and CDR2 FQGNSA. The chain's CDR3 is CASSRGLASYEQYF. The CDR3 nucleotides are TGTGCCAGCAGCCGGGGACTAGCCTCCTACGAGCAGTACTTC.

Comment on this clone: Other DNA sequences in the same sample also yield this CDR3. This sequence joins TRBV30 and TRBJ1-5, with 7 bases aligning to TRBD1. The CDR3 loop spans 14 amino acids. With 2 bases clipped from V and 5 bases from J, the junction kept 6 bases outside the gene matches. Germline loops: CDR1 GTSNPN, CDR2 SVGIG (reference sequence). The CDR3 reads CAWSFGRGDQPQHF. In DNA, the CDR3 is TGTGCCTGGAGTTTTGGCAGGGGGGATCAGCCCCAGCATTTT. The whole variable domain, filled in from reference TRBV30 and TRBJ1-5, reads SQTIHQWPATLVQPVGSPLSLECTVEGTSNPNLYWYRQAAGRGLQLLFYSVGIGQISSEVPQNLSASRPQDRQFILSSKKLLLSDSGFYLCAWSFGRGDQPQHFGDGTRLSIL.

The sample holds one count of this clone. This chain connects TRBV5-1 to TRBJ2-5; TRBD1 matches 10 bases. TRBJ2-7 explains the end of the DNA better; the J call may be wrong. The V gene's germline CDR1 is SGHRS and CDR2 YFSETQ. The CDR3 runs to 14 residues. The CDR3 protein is CASSLRTGGDEQYF. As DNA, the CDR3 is TGCGCCAGCAGCTTAAGGACAGGGGGGGACGAGCAGTACTTC.

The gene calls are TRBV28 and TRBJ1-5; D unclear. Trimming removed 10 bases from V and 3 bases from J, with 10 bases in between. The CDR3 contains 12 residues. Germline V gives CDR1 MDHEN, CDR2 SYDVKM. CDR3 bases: TGTGCCACCGCTGGCCCCAATCAGCCCCAGCATTTT. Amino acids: CATAGPNQPQHF.

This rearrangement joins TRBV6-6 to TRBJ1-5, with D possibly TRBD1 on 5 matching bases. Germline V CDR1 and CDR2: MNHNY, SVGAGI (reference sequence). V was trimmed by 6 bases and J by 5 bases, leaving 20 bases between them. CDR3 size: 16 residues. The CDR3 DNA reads TGTGCCAGCAGAATCACCCTAGGGGCATCAGATCAGCCCCAGCATTTT. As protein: CASRITLGASDQPQHF.

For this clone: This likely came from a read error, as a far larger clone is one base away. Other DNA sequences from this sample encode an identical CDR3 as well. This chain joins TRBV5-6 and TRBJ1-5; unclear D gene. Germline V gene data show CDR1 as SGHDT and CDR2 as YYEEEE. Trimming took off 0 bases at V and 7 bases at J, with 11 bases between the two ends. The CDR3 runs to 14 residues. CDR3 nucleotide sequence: TGTGCCAGCAGCTTGGGACCGGGAGAACAGCCCCAGCATTTT. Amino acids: CASSLGPGEQPQHF.